This TCR beta chain was found in a study of cytomegalovirus exposure and HLA in healthy donors. Study conclusions and caveats: In presence/absence analyses, roughly uniform sequencing depth across donors was assumed.

V lost 7 bases to trimming and J lost 9 bases, with 27 bases between them. Germline CDR1 reads LNHDA; CDR2 reads SQIVND (reference sequence). The CDR3 loop spans 16 amino acids. In the PCR, 60 Vbeta and 13 Jbeta primers were used. Data came from immunoSEQ multiplex PCR; TCRdb stores just in-frame clones and leaves some out. The sample holds some 200,000 clones, approximately 84% seen once. As concerns this clone: Its antigen is currently unknown.

Donors counted as nominally healthy when sampled, yet unrecorded immune exposures were likely. The chain couples TRBV19 to TRBJ1-2, with D tentatively TRBD1 (5 bases). This sequence was found in a girl under three years old in good health and CMV-seronegative. The sequencing sample was made of PBMCs. The CDR3 spells CASTQPRRDLPGSYTF. CDR3 bases: TGTGCCAGTACCCAGCCAAGGAGGGACCTCCCTGGAAGCTACACCTTC.